This entry concerns a single TCR beta chain. This record belongs to a study of blood T cell repertoires in COVID-19. Sequencing was performed with immunoSEQ multiplex PCR; in TCRdb, only in-frame clones are kept and a portion is missing. Of approximately 260,000 clones in the sample, 89% are singletons; the top ten hold 3.5% to 5%. The CDR3 contains 16 residues. Germline V gene lookup returns CDR1 SGHKS and CDR2 YYEKEE (reference sequence). Trimming took 3 bases from V and 7 from J, leaving 17 bases between them. The chain employs TRBV5-5 and TRBJ1-6, with D tentatively TRBD1 (6 bases). The receptor's source is a woman aged 40 to 50 who had recovered from COVID-19. The specimen sequenced was peripheral blood. The CDR3 DNA is TGTGCCAGCAGCTCGATCGATACAGGGTGGAATTCACCCCTCCACTTT. It codes for CASSSIDTGWNSPLHF.